One and the same sample provided the 27 T cell receptor beta chains below, sequenced in a study of blood T cell repertoires in COVID-19. The assay was immunoSEQ multiplex PCR, and TCRdb's table has in-frame clones only and misses some. The profile covers about 150,000 clones, with 75% to 85% appearing a single time and roughly 9.8% taken by the ten largest. The sequencing sample was made of peripheral blood. The receptors derive from a woman aged 50 to 65 with acute or convalescent COVID-19.

This sequence joins TRBV5-1 and TRBJ1-6, with D hard to call. V lost 0 bases, J lost 5 bases, and 6 bases lay in between. The CDR3 length is 14 residues. Germline assignment: CDR1 SGHRS and CDR2 YFSETQ. Here the CDR3 reads CASSLEGDNSPLHF. CDR3 sequence (DNA): TGCGCCAGCAGCTTGGAAGGAGATAATTCACCCCTCCACTTT.

The chain is built from TRBV19 and TRBJ1-5; 8 bases line up with TRBD1. In germline, CDR1 is LNHDA, CDR2 SQIVND (reference sequence). Unmatched junction bases numbered 2, after V lost 6 bases and J lost 7 bases. The CDR3 consists of 12 residues. CDR3: CASRGQGQPQHF. For the CDR3, the DNA is TGTGCCAGTAGAGGACAGGGACAGCCCCAGCATTTT.

The CDR3 loop is CASKGTGAYNEKLFF. The CDR3 nucleotides are TGTGCCAGCAAGGGGACAGGGGCTTATAATGAAAAACTGTTTTTT. J is TRBJ1-4 and V is TRBV6-5; 10 bases line up with TRBD1. Germline V gene sequence: CDR1 MNHEY, CDR2 SVGAGI. With V trimmed by 7 bases and J by 4 bases, 6 bases remained unmatched. This CDR3 region has 15 residues.

The DNA of the CDR3 is TGTGCCAGCAGCGTGGGACAGGGTCGACTCGCTAATGAAAAACTGTTTTTT. Encoded protein: CASSVGQGRLANEKLFF. The V call is TRBV9, the J call TRBJ1-4, with TRBD1 identical over 9 bases. Germline lookup yields CDR1 SGDLS and CDR2 YYNGEE. V was clipped by 2 bases and J by 3 bases; unmatched bases: 8. The CDR3 length is 17 residues.

This chain links TRBV18 with TRBJ1-2; D might be TRBD1 (6 bases). The CDR3 is 16 amino acids. CDR1 is KGHSH, CDR2 LQKENI, per germline. Between the trimmed V and J ends, which lost 3 bases and 3 bases, there was a span of 17 bases. The CDR3 DNA is TGTGCCAGCTCACCCCAACAGGGTTATGCCGACTATGGCTACACCTTC. It translates to CASSPQQGYADYGYTF.

V gene TRBV6-2 or TRBV6-3 combines with J gene TRBJ2-7; TRBD1 agrees at 9 bases. The V gene end was trimmed by 6 bases and the J gene end by 2 bases; junction bases not matched to a gene: 11. This CDR3 region has 16 residues. The germline CDR1 and CDR2 sequences are MNHEY and SVGEGT. The CDR3 DNA reads TGTGCCAGCAGCCAAAAGAACCGGGACAGGGCCTACGAGCAGTACTTC. Translating gives CASSQKNRDRAYEQYF.

The J gene is TRBJ1-4, the V gene TRBV27; D is unclear. CDR1 is MNHEY, CDR2 SMNVEV, per germline (reference sequence). The CDR3 length is 14 residues. The V end lost 3 bases, the J end lost 5 bases, and 10 bases lay between the germline ends. CDR3 region: CASSFNSRNEKLFF. The CDR3 DNA is TGTGCCAGCAGTTTCAACAGCCGCAATGAAAAACTGTTTTTT.

The chain uses TRBV20-1 and TRBJ2-5, with unresolved D. Germline V gene data show CDR1 as DFQATT and CDR2 as SNEGSKA (reference sequence). This CDR3 region has 11 residues. The V gene lost 3 bases and the J gene lost 5 bases, with 7 bases spanning the gap. CDR3 in amino acids: CSASGRETQYF. The CDR3 bases are TGCAGTGCTAGCGGCAGGGAGACCCAGTACTTC.

The genes are TRBV9 and TRBJ2-1, with D maybe TRBD1 (5 bases). Trimming removed 0 bases at V and 5 bases at J, with 12 bases between. Germline V lookup: CDR1 SGDLS, CDR2 YYNGEE. The CDR3 is made up of 15 amino acids. The CDR3 here is CASSVVDRFDNEQFF. CDR3 nucleotides: TGTGCCAGCAGCGTAGTAGACAGATTCGACAATGAGCAGTTCTTC. Drawing the rest from reference TRBV9 and TRBJ2-1, the complete variable domain is DSGVTQTPKHLITATGQRVTLRCSPRSGDLSVYWYQQSLDQGLQFLIQYYNGEERAKGNILERFSAQQFPDLHSELNLSSLELGDSALYFCASSVVDRFDNEQFFGPGTRLTVL.

Only one count was recorded for this clone. V and J are TRBV6-1 and TRBJ1-4, with a possible D match to TRBD1 (5 bases). V was clipped by 2 bases and J by 0 bases, with 7 bases between them. Germline V gene data show CDR1 as MNHNS and CDR2 as SASEGT. CDR3 size: 15 residues. CDR3 DNA: TGTGCCAGCAGTGAACCGGGGGCAACTAATGAAAAACTGTTTTTT. It yields the protein CASSEPGATNEKLFF.

The J gene is TRBJ2-5, the V gene TRBV7-2; D gene ambiguous. The CDR3 runs to 15 residues. The ends were cut back, 1 base at V and 5 bases at J, with 14 bases in the middle. Germline lookup yields CDR1 SGHTA and CDR2 FQGNSA. CDR3 nucleotides: TGTGCCAGCAGCTTAGGGGCGCATATCTCGGAGACCCAGTACTTC. It codes for CASSLGAHISETQYF.

The genes are TRBV5-1 and TRBJ1-1, with 7 bases aligning to TRBD1. V lost 6 bases, J lost 8 bases, and 7 bases stayed unmatched. Germline loops: CDR1 SGHRS, CDR2 YFSETQ. The CDR3 runs 12 residues. The CDR3 loop is CASISLDREAFF. The CDR3 DNA is TGCGCCAGCATATCTTTGGACAGGGAAGCTTTCTTT.

V gene TRBV2 combines with J gene TRBJ2-7, with 13 bases identical to TRBD2. Germline CDR1 and CDR2: SNHLY and FYNNEI. The CDR3 covers 14 residues. V was clipped by 7 bases and J by 4 bases; unmatched bases: 4. As DNA, the CDR3 is TGTGCCAGCACCCCGGGACTAGCGGGATACGAGCAGTACTTC. The encoded protein is CASTPGLAGYEQYF.

The chain uses TRBV27 and TRBJ1-5, with D possibly being TRBD1 (5 bases). The CDR3 spans 13 residues. Germline V gene data show CDR1 as MNHEY and CDR2 as SMNVEV (reference sequence). V was pared by 8 bases and J by 5 bases, with 13 bases between. CDR3 bases: TGTGCCAGCGCTAGGGGCTTTCATCAGCCCCAGCATTTT. Its protein is CASARGFHQPQHF.

This chain connects TRBV3-1 (or the pseudogene TRBV3-2) to TRBJ2-3; D remains ambiguous. CDR3 size: 13 residues. V was shortened by 1 base and J by 9 bases, with 11 bases between the two germline ends. Looked up from germline, CDR1 is LGHDT and CDR2 is YNNKEL (reference sequence). CDR3 region: CASSQVPTSTQYF. The DNA of the CDR3 is TGTGCCAGCAGCCAAGTTCCCACGAGCACGCAGTATTTT.

This sequence joins TRBV28 and TRBJ1-3; 7 bases are shared with TRBD1. CDR3 length: 16 residues. With 5 bases clipped from V and 4 bases from J, the junction kept 11 bases outside the gene matches. The germline V gene has CDR1 MDHEN and CDR2 SYDVKM. The CDR3, as DNA: TGTGCCAGCAGTCCCAATTTAGGACAGGTGGGAAACACCATATATTTT. Amino acid sequence: CASSPNLGQVGNTIYF.

V and J are TRBV30 and TRBJ2-7, with TRBD2 as a possible D gene (6 bases). V lost 2 bases, J lost 6 bases, and 17 bases lay in between. Germline CDR1 GTSNPN, CDR2 SVGIG (reference sequence). The CDR3 consists of 14 residues. DNA of the CDR3: TGTGCCTGGAGTTTTACCTTCGGGAGCAGCGAGCAGTACTTC. It translates to CAWSFTFGSSEQYF. Full variable domain (outside the CDR3, taken from reference TRBV30 and TRBJ2-7): SQTIHQWPATLVQPVGSPLSLECTVEGTSNPNLYWYRQAAGRGLQLLFYSVGIGQISSEVPQNLSASRPQDRQFILSSKKLLLSDSGFYLCAWSFTFGSSEQYFGPGTRLTVT.

In this sample, this clone turned up a few times. This chain joins TRBV19 and TRBJ1-5; 10 positions agree with TRBD1. This CDR3 region has 17 residues. Germline trimming cut 5 bases from V and 0 bases from J; bases unmatched to any gene: 7. Per germline, CDR1 LNHDA and CDR2 SQIVND (reference sequence). In DNA, the CDR3 is TGTGCCAGTAGTGTGACAGGGGGCGCGTCTAGCAATCAGCCCCAGCATTTT. Encoded protein: CASSVTGGASSNQPQHF.

This clone was seen only a few times. V gene TRBV5-6 combines with J gene TRBJ1-3, with unresolved D. This CDR3 contains 15 residues. Per germline, CDR1 SGHDT and CDR2 YYEEEE. V was shortened by 3 bases and J by 0 bases, with 10 bases between the two germline ends. This CDR3 is CASSSLSSSGNTIYF. The CDR3 nucleotides read TGTGCCAGCAGCTCACTCTCGAGCTCTGGAAACACCATATATTTT. The variable domain in full, completed from reference TRBV5-6 and TRBJ1-3, reads DAGVTQSPTHLIKTRGQQVTLRCSPKSGHDTVSWYQQALGQGPQFIFQYYEEEERQRGNFPDRFSGHQFPNYSSELNVNALLLGDSALYLCASSSLSSSGNTIYFGEGSWLTVV.

The chain has TRBV3-1 (or the pseudogene TRBV3-2) and TRBJ1-1, with D perhaps TRBD1 (5 bases). The ends were cut back, 5 bases at V and 1 base at J, with 11 bases in the middle. CDR1 LGHDT and CDR2 YNNKEL come from the germline V gene (reference sequence). This CDR3 has 14 residues. The CDR3 nucleotides are TGTGCCAGCAGCTCCGGAGGGGAGAACACTGAAGCTTTCTTT. Translating it yields CASSSGGENTEAFF.

The chain carries TRBV4-1 and TRBJ1-3; possible D gene TRBD1, 5 bases. CDR1 and CDR2 from the germline V gene are MGHRA and YSYEKL. Trimming cost V 0 bases and J 3 bases, with 9 bases left between them. This CDR3 spans 15 amino acids. The CDR3, as DNA: TGCGCCAGCAGCCAAGATCAGGGAGGTGGAAACACCATATATTTT. Translating it yields CASSQDQGGGNTIYF.

V is TRBV24-1 and J is TRBJ1-1; D gene ambiguous. Germline assignment: CDR1 KGHDR and CDR2 SFDVKD. The CDR3 has 12 residues. V dropped 2 bases and J dropped 3 bases, with 3 bases sitting between them. In DNA, the CDR3 is TGTGCCACCAGTGATTCTGACACTGAAGCTTTCTTT. It translates to CATSDSDTEAFF.

V usage is TRBV20-1 and J usage is TRBJ2-1; 8 bases map to TRBD2. The ends lost 3 bases at V and 2 bases at J; junction bases unmatched: 6. The germline gives CDR1 DFQATT, CDR2 SNEGSKA (reference sequence). The CDR3 length is 15 residues. CDR3 protein: CSASGRGVTYNEQFF. The CDR3 DNA reads as TGCAGTGCTAGTGGGCGGGGGGTAACCTACAATGAGCAGTTCTTC.

The chain links TRBV19 to TRBJ1-5; 8 bases match TRBD1. J was trimmed by 3 bases and V by 9 bases; bases with no gene match: 13. The CDR3 has 16 residues. CDR1 is LNHDA, CDR2 SQIVND, per germline (reference sequence). The CDR3 reads CASLFDAGGLNQPQHF. In nucleotides, the CDR3 is TGTGCCAGCCTATTTGACGCAGGGGGCCTCAATCAGCCCCAGCATTTT. The complete variable domain, with remaining parts taken from reference TRBV19 and TRBJ1-5, reads DGGITQSPKYLFRKEGQNVTLSCEQNLNHDAMYWYRQDPGQGLRLIYYSQIVNDFQKGDIAEGYSVSREKKESFPLTVTSAQKNPTAFYLCASLFDAGGLNQPQHFGDGTRLSIL.

The chain employs TRBV6-2 or TRBV6-3 and TRBJ2-2; 11 bases map to TRBD2. The germline V gene has CDR1 MNHEY and CDR2 SVGEGT. The V gene end was trimmed by 2 bases and the J gene end by 7 bases; junction bases not matched to a gene: 12. The CDR3 sequence is 18 residues long. The CDR3 region has the DNA TGTGCCAGCAGTTACACCGGGACTAGCGGACCTGGCCTCGGGGAGCTGTTTTTT. It specifies CASSYTGTSGPGLGELFF.

The CDR3: CASSPGQIPAKNIQYF. As DNA, the CDR3 is TGTGCCAGCAGCCCCGGACAGATACCAGCCAAAAACATTCAGTACTTC. The chain links TRBV7-8 to TRBJ2-4; maybe TRBD1 (6 bases). The CDR3 extends over 16 amino acids. Germline CDR1 is SGHVS and CDR2 is FQNEAQ. V was clipped by 5 bases and J by 0 bases, with 14 bases between them.

About this clone: The sample has other DNA sequences that encode this CDR3 too. The chain uses TRBV5-1 and TRBJ1-1; D not resolved. The CDR3 runs to 13 residues. Per germline, CDR1 SGHRS and CDR2 YFSETQ. Trimming removed 0 bases at V and 1 base at J, with 4 bases between. The CDR3 coding sequence is TGCGCCAGCAGCTTGGTGGCGAACACTGAAGCTTTCTTT. It encodes CASSLVANTEAFF.